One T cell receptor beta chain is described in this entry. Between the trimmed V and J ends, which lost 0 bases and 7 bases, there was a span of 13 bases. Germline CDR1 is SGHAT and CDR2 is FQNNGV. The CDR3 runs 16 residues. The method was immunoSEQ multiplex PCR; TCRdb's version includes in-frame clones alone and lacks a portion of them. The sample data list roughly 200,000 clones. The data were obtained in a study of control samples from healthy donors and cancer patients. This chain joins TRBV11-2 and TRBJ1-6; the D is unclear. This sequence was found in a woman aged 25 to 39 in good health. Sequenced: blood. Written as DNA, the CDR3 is TGTGCCAGCAGCTTAGACTACCGGGCCCCAAATTCACCCCTCCACTTT. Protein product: CASSLDYRAPNSPLHF.